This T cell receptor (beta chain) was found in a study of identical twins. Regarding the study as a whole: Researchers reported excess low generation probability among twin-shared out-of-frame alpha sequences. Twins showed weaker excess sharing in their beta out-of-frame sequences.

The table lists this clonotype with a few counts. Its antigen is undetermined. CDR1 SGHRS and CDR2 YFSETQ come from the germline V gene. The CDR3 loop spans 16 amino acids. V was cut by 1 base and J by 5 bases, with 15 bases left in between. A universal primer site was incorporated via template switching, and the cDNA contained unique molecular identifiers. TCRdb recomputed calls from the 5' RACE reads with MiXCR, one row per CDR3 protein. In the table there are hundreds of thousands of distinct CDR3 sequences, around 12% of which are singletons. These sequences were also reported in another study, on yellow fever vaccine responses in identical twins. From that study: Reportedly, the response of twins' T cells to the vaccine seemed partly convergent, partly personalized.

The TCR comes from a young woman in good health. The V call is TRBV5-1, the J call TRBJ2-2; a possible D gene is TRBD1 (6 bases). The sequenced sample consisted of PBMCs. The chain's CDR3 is CASSLSQDRYTGELFF. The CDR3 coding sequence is TGCGCCAGCAGCTTGTCCCAGGACAGATATACCGGGGAGCTGTTTTTT. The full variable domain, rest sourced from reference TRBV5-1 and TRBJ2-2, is KAGVTQTPRYLIKTRGQQVTLSCSPISGHRSVSWYQQTPGQGLQFLFEYFSETQRNKGNFPGRFSGRQFSNSRSEMNVSTLELGDSALYLCASSLSQDRYTGELFFGEGSRLTVL.